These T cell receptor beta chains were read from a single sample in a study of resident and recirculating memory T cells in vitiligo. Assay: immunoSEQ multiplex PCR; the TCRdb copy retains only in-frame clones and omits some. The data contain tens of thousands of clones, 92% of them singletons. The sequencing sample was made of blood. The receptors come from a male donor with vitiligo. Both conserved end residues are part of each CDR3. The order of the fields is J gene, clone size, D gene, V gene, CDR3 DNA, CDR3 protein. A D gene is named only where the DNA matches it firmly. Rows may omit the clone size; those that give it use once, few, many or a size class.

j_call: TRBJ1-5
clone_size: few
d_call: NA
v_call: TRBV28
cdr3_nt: TGTGCCAGCGCAAAAACAGGGTGGAATCAGCCCCAGCATTTT
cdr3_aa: CASAKTGWNQPQHF

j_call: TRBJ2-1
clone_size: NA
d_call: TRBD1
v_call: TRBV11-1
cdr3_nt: TGTGCCAGCATCGGGGGCCGGGACAGGAGGGGATTAGGGAATGAGCAGTTCTTC
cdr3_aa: CASIGGRDRRGLGNEQFF

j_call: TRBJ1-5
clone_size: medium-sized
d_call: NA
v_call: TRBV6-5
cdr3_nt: TGTGCCAGCAGCCGAGTGCCCGTGGGCAATCAGCCCCAGCATTTT
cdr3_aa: CASSRVPVGNQPQHF

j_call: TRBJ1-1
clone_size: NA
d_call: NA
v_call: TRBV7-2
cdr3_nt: TGTGCCAGCAGCCCCCTGGGGGCGAACACTGAAGCTTTCTTT
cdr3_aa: CASSPLGANTEAFF

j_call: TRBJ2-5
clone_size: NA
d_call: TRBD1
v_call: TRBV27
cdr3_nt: TGTGCCAGCAGTTTTGGGACAGGGCTGGGAGAGACCCAGTACTTC
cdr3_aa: CASSFGTGLGETQYF

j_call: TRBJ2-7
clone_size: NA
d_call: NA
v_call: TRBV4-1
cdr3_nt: TGCGCCAGCAGCCCGCGCCCTAGCTACGAGCAGTACTTC
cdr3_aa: CASSPRPSYEQYF

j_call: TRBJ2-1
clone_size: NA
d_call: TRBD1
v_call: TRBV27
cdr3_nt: TGTGCCAGCAGTCCTCCACCTTCGAGGGGACAGATTACCAATGAGCAGTTCTTC
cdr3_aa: CASSPPPSRGQITNEQFF

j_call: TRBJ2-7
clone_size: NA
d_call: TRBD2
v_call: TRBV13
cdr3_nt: TGTGCCAGCAGCCTCCGACAGGGGGCTCTGGTTTCGACTAGCGGGAGGCGGCGGGCGGGGGAGCAGTACTTC
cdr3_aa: CASSLRQGALVSTSGRRRAGEQYF

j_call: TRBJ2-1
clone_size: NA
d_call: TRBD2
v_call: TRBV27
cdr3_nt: TGTGCCAGCCGAGCGGGAGGCCCTCCTTCCTACAATGAGCAGTTCTTC
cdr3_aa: CASRAGGPPSYNEQFF

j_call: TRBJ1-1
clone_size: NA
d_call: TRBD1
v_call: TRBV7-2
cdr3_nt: TGTGCCAGCAGCTCCAGGTGGCAGGGGGCGAACACTGAAGCTTTCTTT
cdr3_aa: CASSSRWQGANTEAFF

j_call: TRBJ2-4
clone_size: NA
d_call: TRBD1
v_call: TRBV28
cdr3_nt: TGTGCCAGCAGTCCTACAGGGGAAGGTGCCAAAAACATTCAGTACTTC
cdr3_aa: CASSPTGEGAKNIQYF

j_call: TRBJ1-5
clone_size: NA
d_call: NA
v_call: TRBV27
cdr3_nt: TGTGCCAGCAGCCCCCGCCGGGGGGACAATCAGCCCCAGCATTTT
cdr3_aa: CASSPRRGDNQPQHF

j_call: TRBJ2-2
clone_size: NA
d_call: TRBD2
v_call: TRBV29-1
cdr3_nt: TGCAGCGTTGGGAAAGCGGGACCGGGGGCCGGGGAGCTGTTTTTT
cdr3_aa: CSVGKAGPGAGELFF

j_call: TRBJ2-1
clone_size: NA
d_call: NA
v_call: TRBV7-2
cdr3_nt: TGTGCCAGCAGCTCGGGAATATACAATGAGCAGTTCTTC
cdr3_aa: CASSSGIYNEQFF

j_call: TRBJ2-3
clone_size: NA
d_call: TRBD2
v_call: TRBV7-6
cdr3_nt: TGTGCCAGCAGCCCTGCGACTAGCGGGAGAGGAGATACGCAGTATTTT
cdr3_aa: CASSPATSGRGDTQYF

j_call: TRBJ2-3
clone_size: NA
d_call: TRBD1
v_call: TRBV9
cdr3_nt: TGTGCCAGCAGCGTAGCTCCCAGACAGGGGAGGAGCACAGATACGCAGTATTTT
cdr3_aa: CASSVAPRQGRSTDTQYF

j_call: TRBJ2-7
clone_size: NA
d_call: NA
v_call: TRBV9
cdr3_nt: TGTGCCAGCAGCGTAGGGCAAAGCTACGAGCAGTACTTC
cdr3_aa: CASSVGQSYEQYF

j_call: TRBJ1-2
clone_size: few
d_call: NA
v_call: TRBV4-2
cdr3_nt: TGTGCCAGCAGCCAAGTTAATGGCTACACCTTC
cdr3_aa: CASSQVNGYTF

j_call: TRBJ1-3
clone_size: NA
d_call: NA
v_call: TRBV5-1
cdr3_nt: TGCGCCAGCAGCTTTGGGTTTAAGTACTCTAGTGGAAACACCATATATTTT
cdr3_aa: CASSFGFKYSSGNTIYF

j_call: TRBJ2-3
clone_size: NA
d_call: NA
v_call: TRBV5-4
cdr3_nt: TGTGCCAGCAGCTTGGCGGGGGGCCGGGCAGATACGCAGTATTTT
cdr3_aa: CASSLAGGRADTQYF

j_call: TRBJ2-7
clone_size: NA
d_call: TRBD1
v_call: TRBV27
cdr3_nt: TGTGCCAGCAGTTTATTAGGAGGGACAGGAGAATACGAGCAGTACTTC
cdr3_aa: CASSLLGGTGEYEQYF

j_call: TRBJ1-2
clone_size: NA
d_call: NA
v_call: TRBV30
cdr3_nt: TGTGCCTGGAGTGTATACCGTGAGGGCTACACCTTC
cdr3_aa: CAWSVYREGYTF

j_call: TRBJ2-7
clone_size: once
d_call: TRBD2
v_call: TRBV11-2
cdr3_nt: TGTGCCAGCAGCTTAATGGGCGGGAGCCCCCTCGAGCAGTACTTC
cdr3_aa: CASSLMGGSPLEQYF

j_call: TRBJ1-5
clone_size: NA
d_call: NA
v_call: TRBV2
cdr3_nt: TGTGCCAGCAGTGAATGGGCCAGACCATATAGCAATCAGCCCCAGCATTTT
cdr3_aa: CASSEWARPYSNQPQHF

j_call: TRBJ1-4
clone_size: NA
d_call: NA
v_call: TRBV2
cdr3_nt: TGTGCCAGCAGGGGGGGGTCGGAGGAAAAACTGTTTTTT
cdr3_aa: CASRGGSEEKLFF

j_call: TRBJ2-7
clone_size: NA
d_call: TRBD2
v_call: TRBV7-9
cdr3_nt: TGTGCCAGCAGCGGATATAGCGGGAGCTTCTACGAGCAGTACTTC
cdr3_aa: CASSGYSGSFYEQYF

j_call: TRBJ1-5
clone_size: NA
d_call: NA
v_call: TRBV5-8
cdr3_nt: TGTGCCAGCAGCTTGGAAACAAATAGCAATCAGCCCCAGCATTTT
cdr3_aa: CASSLETNSNQPQHF

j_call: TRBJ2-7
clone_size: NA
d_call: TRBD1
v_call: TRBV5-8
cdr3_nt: TGTGCCAGCAGCAACGGACAGGAATTTACCTACGAGCAGTACTTC
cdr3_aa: CASSNGQEFTYEQYF

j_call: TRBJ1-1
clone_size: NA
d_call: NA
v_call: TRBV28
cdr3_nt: TGTGCCAGCAGCTCTTACAGGGTTATGAACACTGAAGCTTTCTTT
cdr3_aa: CASSSYRVMNTEAFF

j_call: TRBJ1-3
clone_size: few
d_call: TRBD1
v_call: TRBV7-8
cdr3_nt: TGTGCCAGCAGCTACAGGGGGTCTGGAAACACCATATATTTT
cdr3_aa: CASSYRGSGNTIYF

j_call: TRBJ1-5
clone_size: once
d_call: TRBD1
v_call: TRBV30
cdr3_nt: TGTGCCTGGAGTGTCGGGACAGGGGGCAGGGGTCAGCCCCAGCATTTT
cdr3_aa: CAWSVGTGGRGQPQHF

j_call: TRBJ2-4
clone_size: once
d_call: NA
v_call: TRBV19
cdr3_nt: TGTGCCAGTAGTTTTCGCACCAGGGGGGTTCAGTACTTC
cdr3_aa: CASSFRTRGVQYF

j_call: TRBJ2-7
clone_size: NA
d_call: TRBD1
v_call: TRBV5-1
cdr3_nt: TGCGCCAGCAGCTTCGGGACAGGTGTGTCCTCCTACGAGCAGTACTTC
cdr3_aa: CASSFGTGVSSYEQYF

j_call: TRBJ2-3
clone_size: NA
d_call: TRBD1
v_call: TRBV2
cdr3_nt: TGTGCCAGCACAACACAGGGGGAGACAGATACGCAGTATTTT
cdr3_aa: CASTTQGETDTQYF

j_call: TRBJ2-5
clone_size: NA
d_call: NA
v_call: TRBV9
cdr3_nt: TGTGCCAGCAGCGCCTACGCCCAAGAGACCCAGTACTTC
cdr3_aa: CASSAYAQETQYF

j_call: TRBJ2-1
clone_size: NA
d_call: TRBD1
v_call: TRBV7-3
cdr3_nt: TGTGCCAGCAGCTCCGGACAGGACCGACCCAATGAGCAGTTCTTC
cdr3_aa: CASSSGQDRPNEQFF

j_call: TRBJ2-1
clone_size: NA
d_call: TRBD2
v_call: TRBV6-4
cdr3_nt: TGTGCCAGCAGTGGACTAGCGGGAGTTTCGGGGGGGCACAATGAGCAGTTCTTC
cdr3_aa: CASSGLAGVSGGHNEQFF

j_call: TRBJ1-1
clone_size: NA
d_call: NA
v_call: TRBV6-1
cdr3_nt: TGTGCCAGCAGTGAAGGTACAGGCTGGAACACTGAAGCTTTCTTT
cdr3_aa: CASSEGTGWNTEAFF

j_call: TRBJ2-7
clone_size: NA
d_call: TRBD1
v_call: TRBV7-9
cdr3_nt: TGTGCCAGCAGCGCCCCGATGAGGGGACAGACATACGAGCAGTACTTC
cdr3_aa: CASSAPMRGQTYEQYF

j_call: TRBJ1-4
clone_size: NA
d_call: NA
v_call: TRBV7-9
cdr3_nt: TGTGCCAGCAGCGGAGGGACGAATGAAAAACTGTTTTTT
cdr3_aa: CASSGGTNEKLFF

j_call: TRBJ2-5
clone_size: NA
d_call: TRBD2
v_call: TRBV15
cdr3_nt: TGTGCCACCAGCAGAGATCCGACGGGAGGAATGGAGACCCAGTACTTC
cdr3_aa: CATSRDPTGGMETQYF

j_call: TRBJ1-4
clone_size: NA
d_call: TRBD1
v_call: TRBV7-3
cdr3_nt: TGTGCCAGCAGCTCTCCTCCAGGGGGCGGGTCGACTAATGAAAAACTGTTTTTT
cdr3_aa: CASSSPPGGGSTNEKLFF

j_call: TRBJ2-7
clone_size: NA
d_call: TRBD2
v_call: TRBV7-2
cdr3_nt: TGTGCCAGCAGCTCAGGAAAGACGAGCGGGAGGGCCATCTACGAGCAGTACTTC
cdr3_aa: CASSSGKTSGRAIYEQYF

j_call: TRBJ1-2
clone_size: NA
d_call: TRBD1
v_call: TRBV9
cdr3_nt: TGTGCCAGCAGCGTAGGAGGTCGGCAGGGGGAAGGCTACACCTTC
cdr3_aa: CASSVGGRQGEGYTF

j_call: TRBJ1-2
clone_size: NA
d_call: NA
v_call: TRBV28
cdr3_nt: TGTGCCAGCAGTGCCCCGCCGGGGGGGGCGAACTATGGCTACACCTTC
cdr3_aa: CASSAPPGGANYGYTF

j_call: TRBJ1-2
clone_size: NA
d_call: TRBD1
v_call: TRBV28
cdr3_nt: TGTGCCAGCAAGAGACAGGGCGGCGACTATGGCTACACCTTC
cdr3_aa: CASKRQGGDYGYTF